This T cell receptor (beta chain) came from a study of blood T cells in healthy people across ages. This clonotype was recorded a few times. PCR was performed a second time for roughly 7 to 11 cycles using a sample-barcoded 5' primer and a J-beta primer mix. TCRdb called the 5' RACE reads again in MiXCR, with one record for every CDR3 protein. The sample yields 650,000 to 1,000,000 distinct CDR3 sequences, about 37% seen once. V shed 0 bases and J shed 5 bases, with 13 bases lying between them. CDR1 SGHTA and CDR2 FQGTGA come from the germline V gene. The CDR3 consists of 15 residues. The sequence was obtained from a man between 18 and 35 years old in good health. Sequenced: blood. The V gene is TRBV7-3, the J gene TRBJ2-5; D not certain. The CDR3 DNA reads as TGTGCCAGCAGCTTAACCGGAAACTCTGGGGAGACCCAGTACTTC. As protein: CASSLTGNSGETQYF.